This TCR beta chain was captured in a study of blood T cell repertoires in COVID-19. The V gene end was trimmed by 6 bases and the J gene end by 7 bases; junction bases not matched to a gene: 10. CDR3 length: 16 residues. The germline CDR1 and CDR2 sequences are LGHNA and YNFKEQ. Here immunoSEQ multiplex PCR was the method, and the copy in TCRdb shows in-frame clones only, minus some. The sample contains 200,000 to 250,000 clones, around 85% of which appear only once. Participants were placed into cohorts based on the clinical history they reported. Sequencing was done on a sample of PBMCs or T cells enriched from blood (not recorded which). The sequence was obtained from a woman aged 50 to 65 with acute COVID-19. This chain links TRBV4-2 with TRBJ2-1; 12 bases line up with TRBD2. CDR3 protein: CASRATSGGRANEQFF. The DNA of the CDR3 is TGTGCCAGCAGAGCAACTAGCGGGGGGCGTGCGAATGAGCAGTTCTTC.